The clone carrying this TCR beta chain has more than one count but fewer than ten. Its antigen is undetermined. This sample is part of a study of blood T cells in healthy people across ages. Findings of the study overall: Age brought a roughly linear fall in TCR beta diversity measured per million T cells.

A second 7 to 11 cycle PCR used barcoded and J-beta primers. From the 5' RACE reads, TCRdb called clonotypes with MiXCR, one entry per CDR3 protein. This sample has 700,000 to 900,000 distinct CDR3 sequences; roughly 24% occur once, and the top ten carry 3%. V was cut by 4 bases and J by 2 bases, with 9 bases left in between. The germline V gene encodes CDR1 SQVTM and CDR2 ANQGSEA. CDR3 length: 13 residues. The same data also contributed to another study, on T cells of mothers and their children.

This TCR was recovered from a boy under 18 in good health. The sample taken for sequencing was blood. The chain joins TRBV29-1 to TRBJ1-5; D might be TRBD1 (5 bases). Here the CDR3 DNA reads TGCAGCGTTGCTCAGGGCGGCAATCAGCCCCAGCATTTT. It translates to CSVAQGGNQPQHF.